Given below is one TCR beta chain in context. Its antigen remains unknown. The length of the CDR3 is 13 residues. CDR1 MNHEY and CDR2 SVGAGI come from the germline V gene. Trimming left V 6 bases short and J 1 base short, with 7 bases between. The data are from a study of identical twins. Study findings and constraints: Models predicted too little out-of-frame TCR alpha sharing in monozygotic twins.

MiXCR, run by TCRdb on the 5' RACE reads, gives a single entry per CDR3 protein. This table holds hundreds of thousands of distinct CDR3 sequences, 5.5% to 7.5% found once. The clonotype was recovered from a man younger than 35 in good health. Sequences were obtained from naive T cells sorted from blood. The V and J genes are TRBV6-5 and TRBJ1-5; no clear D gene. CDR3 amino acids: CASSILSNQPQHF. The CDR3 DNA reads as TGTGCCAGCAGCATACTGAGCAATCAGCCCCAGCATTTT.